These 5 T cell receptor beta chains were sequenced from one sample in a study of shared clonotypes between healthy human individuals. Naive CD8 populations comprised CD45RO-negative cells positively selected for CCR7, excluding terminally differentiated effector memory CD45RA+ cells. Sequencing was performed with immunoSEQ multiplex PCR; in TCRdb, only in-frame clones are kept and a portion is missing. The sample includes approximately 840,000 clones, 90% to 98% of them seen just once. Input material: naive CD8+ T cells sorted from blood. The source is a man aged 30 to 39 in good health.

The genes are TRBV6-5 and TRBJ1-2; D remains unclear. With 6 bases removed from V and 0 bases from J, the gap between germline ends came to 11 bases. The CDR3 sequence is 14 residues long. The V gene's germline CDR1 is MNHEY and CDR2 SVGAGI. The DNA of the CDR3 is TGTGCCAGCAGCCACCGAGTTGCTAACTATGGCTACACCTTC. Protein sequence: CASSHRVANYGYTF.

The V call is TRBV29-1, the J call TRBJ2-7; D unclear. Germline V gene lookup returns CDR1 SQVTM and CDR2 ANQGSEA. V lost 7 bases to trimming and J lost 0 bases, with 13 bases between them. This CDR3 comprises 13 residues. CDR3 protein: CSATTSSSYEQYF. The DNA of the CDR3 is TGCAGCGCAACCACGTCGAGCTCCTACGAGCAGTACTTC.

The rearrangement joins TRBV27 to TRBJ2-7, with 7 bases matching TRBD1. Germline lookup yields CDR1 MNHEY and CDR2 SMNVEV (reference sequence). This CDR3 has 11 residues. The J segment lost 7 bases and the V segment lost 8 bases, leaving 5 bases of the junction unmatched. For the CDR3, the DNA is TGTGCCAGCTCTACAGGGGTTGAGCAGTACTTC. As protein: CASSTGVEQYF.

The CDR3 sequence is CASSLGKNEQFF. CDR3 sequence (DNA): TGTGCCAGCAGCTTAGGGAAGAATGAGCAGTTCTTC. The chain couples TRBV11-2 to TRBJ2-1, with D unresolved. This CDR3 spans 12 amino acids. Germline V gene lookup returns CDR1 SGHAT and CDR2 FQNNGV. The V end lost 1 base, the J end lost 7 bases, and 5 bases lay between the germline ends.

In DNA form, the CDR3 reads TGTGCCAGCAGTAAAGTGGGCTACGAGCAGTACTTC. It encodes CASSKVGYEQYF. The V gene is TRBV27, the J gene TRBJ2-7, with no clear D. V lost 5 bases and J 3 bases, leaving 8 bases between the germline ends. The CDR3 contains 12 residues. Germline V gene lookup returns CDR1 MNHEY and CDR2 SMNVEV (reference sequence).